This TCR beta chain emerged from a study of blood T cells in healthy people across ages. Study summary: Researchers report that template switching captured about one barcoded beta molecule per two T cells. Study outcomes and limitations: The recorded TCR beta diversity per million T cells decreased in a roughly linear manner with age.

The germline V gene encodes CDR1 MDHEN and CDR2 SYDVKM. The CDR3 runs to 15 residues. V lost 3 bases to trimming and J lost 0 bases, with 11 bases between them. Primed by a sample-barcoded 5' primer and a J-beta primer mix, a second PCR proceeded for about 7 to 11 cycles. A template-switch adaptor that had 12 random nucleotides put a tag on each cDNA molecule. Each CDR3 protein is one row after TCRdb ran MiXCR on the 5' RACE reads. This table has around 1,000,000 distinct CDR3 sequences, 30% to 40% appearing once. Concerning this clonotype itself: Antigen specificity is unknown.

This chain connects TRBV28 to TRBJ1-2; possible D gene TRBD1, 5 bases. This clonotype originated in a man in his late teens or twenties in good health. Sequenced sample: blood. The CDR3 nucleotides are TGTGCCAGCAGTTTGGGGCCGCAGTCTAACTATGGCTACACCTTC. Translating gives CASSLGPQSNYGYTF.